The clone carrying this T cell receptor beta chain was counted only a few times. Its matching antigen is unknown. The CDR3 is 19 residues long. V shed 5 bases, J shed 0 bases, and the junction held 9 bases outside the gene matches. Germline loops: CDR1 SGHNT, CDR2 YENEEA. Treatment here: randomized to nivolumab then ipilimumab (arm A) or the reverse (arm B). The data are from a study of sequential checkpoint blockade in melanoma. Across the whole study: Arm A got nivolumab then ipilimumab; arm B the reverse, 1:1. Maintenance nivolumab came after either treatment sequence. Findings and caveats of the study: T-cell fraction and clonality followed PD-L1 and CD8+ counts, not mutational load. Pretreatment TIL clonality tracked with response in the nivolumab-first arm.

Some clones are missing from TCRdb's copy, which holds only in-frame ones; the method was immunoSEQ multiplex PCR. Among around 730 clones listed, 20% were seen once. The clonotype comes from a human donor with melanoma. This chain connects TRBV11-3 to TRBJ2-1, with TRBD2 matching over 14 bases. The input for sequencing was tumor tissue (inferred from file names), taken from a patient given nivolumab and ipilimumab in sequence. This CDR3 is CASSGGLAGVWGSYNEQFF. CDR3 in DNA: TGTGCCAGCAGCGGGGGACTAGCGGGAGTCTGGGGCTCCTACAATGAGCAGTTCTTC.